The TCR beta chain under discussion was sequenced for a study of blood T cell repertoires in COVID-19 (dated by TCRdb to between 2020 and 2021). About the investigation overall: The collaborator samples originated in the United States, Italy and Spain and spanned the acute and convalescent phases of COVID-19. The material from the prospective study consisted of cDNA or gDNA derived from T cells, B-cell-depleted T cells, or PBMCs. The sample metadata nearly always contained a de-identified subject ID, COVID-19 status, age in years and sex. The repertoires were released in a freely available public database meant as a resource for research on the immune response to SARS-CoV-2. Deeply sampled blood TCRbeta repertoires from subjects exposed to, actively infected with, or recovered from COVID-19 were included in the dataset. Where available, HLA class I and class II types were taken from metadata supplied by the sample provider and were not determined by assay-based typing. The samples were drawn from the first 160 participants of the ongoing ImmuneRACE study and from more than 1,000 subjects provided by 6 global collaborators. Summary of the overall study and its limitations: How much clinical and demographic metadata was included differed by source and by participant, and the metadata was provided uncurated.

Comment on this clone: Its binding antigen is unknown. Within one base of it there is no much larger clone, and no base qualities were kept.

At one collaborating source in Seattle, patients were enrolled during active infection and were followed longitudinally through the course of disease. Whole blood was collected in K2EDTA tubes by collaborating institutions according to the institutions' own protocols. For TCRbeta analysis, collaborator samples were shipped as frozen whole blood, as isolated PBMCs, or as DNA extracted from either sample type. TCRbeta CDR3 regions were amplified from genomic DNA using the immunoSEQ Assay, a bias-controlled multiplex PCR. The source study handled its data this way. The number of nucleated cells in each sample was estimated from the amplification of reference gene primers within the assay. Sequence reads were collapsed and filtered to measure the absolute abundance of every unique TCRbeta CDR3 rearrangement. For each sample, productive Simpson clonality was calculated as the square root of Simpson's diversity index over productive rearrangements. The table comes from immuneACCESS by way of TCRdb, which keeps in-frame sequences with V and J called. Part of the clones is missing from these tables; in studies checked, under half for an unresolved V gene and the rest for unknown reasons. V and J calls and clone size are as listed in that table; D and trimming were resolved from the DNA. The sample contains 300,000 to 400,000 clones, approximately 86% of them found a single time. Of the sample, 7.1% is held by the ten largest clones.

The CDR3, from cysteine to phenylalanine, totals 16 residues. Only the CDR3 DNA stays, 48 bases, in frame from base 1. CDR1 MNHGY and CDR2 SVAAGI are derived from the germline V gene. V is pruned by 6 bases and J by 6 bases, leaving 15 bases of the junction without a gene match. This receptor was identified in an older woman with COVID-19, enrolled during active disease. Sequenced sample: peripheral blood. The chain uses TRBV6-9 and TRBJ1-2, with 8 junctional bases fitting TRBD1. The DNA reads as follows: TGTGCCAGCAGGAAAGCCTCCAGGGGGCTGGGGGATGGCTACACCTTC. This gives the protein CASRKASRGLGDGYTF.